This entry lists 17 T cell receptor beta chains sequenced from one sample in a study of beta chain features in type 1 diabetes. Investigators reverse transcribed all isolated RNA, so they sequenced expressed TCRB transcripts. The assay was immunoSEQ multiplex PCR, and TCRdb's table has in-frame clones only and misses some. The table includes under 250,000 clones, 11% detected once. Input material: central memory CD4+ T cells from blood. The receptors come from a young man in good health.

The rearrangement links TRBV5-4 to TRBJ2-3; D possibly corresponds to TRBD2 (6 bases). Germline assignment: CDR1 SGHNT and CDR2 YYREEE (reference sequence). The CDR3 spans 15 residues. Trimming took off 3 bases at V and 1 base at J, with 12 bases between the two ends. CDR3: CASSWAERGTDTQYF. CDR3 DNA sequence: TGTGCCAGCAGCTGGGCGGAGCGGGGCACAGATACGCAGTATTTT.

This chain uses TRBV29-1 with TRBJ1-2; D is possibly TRBD1 (5 bases). The CDR3 is made up of 13 amino acids. The V and J ends lost 3 bases and 1 base respectively, with 9 bases between them. Germline values: CDR1 SQVTM, CDR2 ANQGSEA. The CDR3 protein is CSVDDSFNYGYTF. The CDR3 bases are TGCAGCGTTGACGACAGCTTTAACTATGGCTACACCTTC.

This clone was seen more than once but under ten times. The rearrangement uses TRBV10-3 and TRBJ2-6, with 12 bases matching TRBD1. V shed 0 bases, J shed 2 bases, and the junction held 5 bases outside the gene matches. The CDR3 has 19 amino acids. In germline, CDR1 is ENHRY, CDR2 SYGVKD. The CDR3 nucleotides read TGTGCCATCAGTGAGTCAGGAGGGACAGGGGGCACTGGGGCCAACGTCCTGACTTTC. It yields the protein CAISESGGTGGTGANVLTF.

This clone was counted a few times. The chain joins TRBV29-1 to TRBJ2-5; TRBD1 might be the D (5 bases). Per germline, CDR1 SQVTM and CDR2 ANQGSEA. Trimming stripped 2 bases from V and 3 bases from J, with 7 bases between. This CDR3 has 12 residues. CDR3: CSVEPREETQYF. CDR3 DNA: TGCAGCGTTGAACCCAGGGAAGAGACCCAGTACTTC.

The sample holds a few counts of this clone. V is TRBV5-1 and J is TRBJ2-1; D not certain. This CDR3 contains 15 residues. The V gene lost 1 base and the J gene lost 1 base, with 9 bases spanning the gap. Looked up from germline, CDR1 is SGHRS and CDR2 is YFSETQ. The CDR3 DNA follows: TGCGCCAGCAGCTTGCGGGCTGTATCCTACAATGAGCAGTTCTTC. Translating gives CASSLRAVSYNEQFF.

This chain joins TRBV4-3 and TRBJ2-7; D tentatively reads TRBD1 or TRBD2 (5 bases each). Deletions cut 4 bases from V and 2 bases from J, with 12 bases between. CDR1 is LGHNA and CDR2 is YSLEER in the germline V gene. The CDR3 totals 14 residues. The CDR3 region has the DNA TGCGCCAGCAGCCCGGGACCGGGCCCCTACGAGCAGTACTTC. As protein: CASSPGPGPYEQYF.

This chain links TRBV7-2 with TRBJ2-2; D tentatively reads TRBD1 or TRBD2 (5 bases each). Germline loops: CDR1 SGHTA, CDR2 FQGNSA. Trimming cost V 2 bases and J 7 bases, with 14 bases left between them. There are 15 residues in the CDR3. The CDR3 DNA reads as TGTGCCAGCAGCTTAAGCAGGGCCGGAGGCGGGGAGCTGTTTTTT. Protein product: CASSLSRAGGGELFF.

The chain combines TRBV5-1 with TRBJ2-2; TRBD1 might be the D (5 bases). CDR3 length equals 13 residues. CDR1 and CDR2 (germline): SGHRS, YFSETQ. V was clipped by 6 bases and J by 6 bases, with 12 bases between them. CDR3 nucleotides: TGCGCCAGCACCTTCCAGGGCCCCGGGGAGCTGTTTTTT. Translation: CASTFQGPGELFF.

The J gene is TRBJ2-1, the V gene TRBV11-2; no reliable D call. Germline loops: CDR1 SGHAT, CDR2 FQNNGV. V lost 1 base to trimming and J lost 5 bases, with 9 bases between them. The CDR3 has 14 amino acids. The CDR3 DNA reads as TGTGCCAGCAGCTTAGCACGCTGGAACAATGAGCAGTTCTTC. Protein product: CASSLARWNNEQFF.

The table lists this clone with many counts. The chain is built from TRBV2 and TRBJ2-6, with D uncertain. The CDR3 loop spans 12 amino acids. The germline V and J ends were trimmed by 2 bases and 5 bases, with 1 base remaining between them. CDR1 is SNHLY and CDR2 is FYNNEI in the germline V gene. The CDR3: CASSERANVLTF. Here the CDR3 DNA reads TGTGCCAGCAGTGAACGGGCCAACGTCCTGACTTTC.

This clone turned up a few times. The chain joins TRBV7-2 to TRBJ2-1, with 15 nucleotides matching TRBD2. The V gene end was trimmed by 4 bases and the J gene end by 6 bases; junction bases not matched to a gene: 4. The CDR3 runs to 16 residues. Germline-derived CDR1 and CDR2 are SGHTA and FQGNSA. This CDR3 is CASSSRGLAGGNEQFF. In DNA, the CDR3 is TGTGCCAGCAGCTCGCGGGGACTAGCGGGAGGCAATGAGCAGTTCTTC.

The chain joins TRBV18 to TRBJ1-1; D uncertain. This CDR3 contains 16 residues. CDR1 is KGHSH, CDR2 LQKENI, per germline. V lost 7 bases to trimming and J lost 0 bases, with 18 bases between them. In DNA form, the CDR3 reads TGTGCCAGCTTACCCGGGCAAGGGTACGTGAACACTGAAGCTTTCTTT. Protein product: CASLPGQGYVNTEAFF.

The gene calls are TRBV7-6 and TRBJ2-5; 8 positions agree with TRBD2. With 2 bases clipped from V and 5 bases from J, the junction kept 7 bases outside the gene matches. The CDR3 runs 15 residues. Germline V lookup: CDR1 SGHVS, CDR2 FNYEAQ. The CDR3: CASSLQLAEGETQYF. In DNA, the CDR3 is TGTGCCAGCAGCTTACAACTAGCGGAGGGGGAGACCCAGTACTTC.

This clone was counted a few times. The chain is built from TRBV15 and TRBJ2-2, with D perhaps matching TRBD2 (6 bases). Trimming left V 5 bases short and J 3 bases short, with 10 bases between. This CDR3 is 14 amino acids long. The germline CDR1 and CDR2 sequences are LNHNV and YYDKDF (reference sequence). CDR3 sequence: CATSGGSYTGELFF. CDR3 DNA: TGTGCCACCAGCGGAGGGAGTTACACCGGGGAGCTGTTTTTT.

The table lists this clone with a few counts. V and J are TRBV30 and TRBJ2-7; 8 bases map to TRBD2. The CDR3 totals 12 residues. V lost 5 bases and J lost 10; bases outside the gene matches: 10. Germline assignment: CDR1 GTSNPN and CDR2 SVGIG (reference sequence). The CDR3, as DNA: TGTGCCTGGTCTGAGCGGGAGATGGGTCAGTACTTC. Residues: CAWSEREMGQYF.

This clone was found a few times. The V call is TRBV10-3, the J call TRBJ1-1; D may be TRBD1 (5 bases). This CDR3 region has 14 residues. Trimming stripped 3 bases from V and 6 bases from J, with 14 bases between. The germline gives CDR1 ENHRY, CDR2 SYGVKD. CDR3 residues: CAISEWQGGAEAFF. CDR3 nucleotide sequence: TGTGCCATCAGTGAATGGCAGGGAGGTGCTGAAGCTTTCTTT.

This clone was recorded at least ten times. The J gene is TRBJ2-7, the V gene TRBV2; possibly TRBD1 or TRBD2 for D (5 bases each). There are 14 residues in the CDR3. The germline CDR1 and CDR2 sequences are SNHLY and FYNNEI. Trimming stripped 5 bases from V and 4 bases from J, with 15 bases between. Here the CDR3 DNA reads TGTGCCAGCAGTTGGGACGGCCAGACTTACGAGCAGTACTTC. Amino acid sequence: CASSWDGQTYEQYF.